Below are 22 T cell receptor beta chains sequenced from a single sample in a study of blood T cell repertoires in COVID-19. Assay used: immunoSEQ multiplex PCR; TCRdb lists only in-frame clones, some missing. The sample yields approximately 300,000 clones, around 82% seen once. Material for sequencing was peripheral blood. The receptor source for this set is a person in their 70s with COVID-19, enrolled during active disease.

The rearrangement joins TRBV6-6 to TRBJ2-3; tentative D call: TRBD1 (5 bases). This CDR3 comprises 12 residues. CDR1 MNHNY and CDR2 SVGAGI come from the germline V gene (reference sequence). The CDR3 sequence is CLRASPTDTQYF. The CDR3 nucleotides are TGTCTCAGGGCGAGCCCTACAGATACGCAGTATTTT.

This clone has a single count. The chain links TRBV6-1 to TRBJ2-7; 12 bases align to TRBD2. Looked up from germline, CDR1 is MNHNS and CDR2 is SASEGT. The CDR3 length is 18 residues. The V gene end was trimmed by 2 bases and the J gene end by 0 bases; junction bases not matched to a gene: 8. For the CDR3, the DNA is TGTGCCAGCAGTGAACCGGGACTAGCGGGCCGAAGCTCCTACGAGCAGTACTTC. It encodes CASSEPGLAGRSSYEQYF.

This clone was counted a few times. This chain uses TRBV28 with TRBJ1-5; no clear D gene. Germline V gene data show CDR1 as MDHEN and CDR2 as SYDVKM. Trimming cost V 1 base and J 7 bases, with 17 bases left between them. This CDR3 is built from 16 residues. The chain's CDR3 is CASSLFRRPRGQPQHF. CDR3 in DNA: TGTGCCAGCAGTTTATTCCGCCGACCTAGAGGCCAGCCCCAGCATTTT. The full variable domain, with the rest looked up from reference TRBV28 and TRBJ1-5, is DVKVTQSSRYLVKRTGEKVFLECVQDMDHENMFWYRQDPGLGLRLIYFSYDVKMKEKGDIPEGYSVSREKKERFSLILESASTNQTSMYLCASSLFRRPRGQPQHFGDGTRLSIL.

The chain couples TRBV11-3 to TRBJ2-5, with D possibly TRBD1 on 6 matching bases. CDR1 and CDR2 from the germline V gene are SGHNT and YENEEA. The CDR3 loop spans 15 amino acids. The germline V and J ends were trimmed by 2 bases and 5 bases, with 15 bases remaining between them. CDR3 sequence: CASSLRGDMGETQYF. DNA for the CDR3: TGTGCCAGCAGCTTACGTGGGGACATGGGGGAGACCCAGTACTTC.

The chain couples TRBV7-8 to TRBJ2-5; TRBD2 matches 8 bases. CDR3 length: 13 residues. The trim removed 10 bases at V and 5 bases at J, leaving 9 bases unmatched. Germline V lookup: CDR1 SGHVS, CDR2 FQNEAQ. The CDR3 DNA reads TGTGCCACCTCCGGGGGGGTAGGGGAGACCCAGTACTTC. Its translation is CATSGGVGETQYF.

This clone was seen only once. This sequence joins TRBV19 and TRBJ1-5; D is unclear. Germline V lookup: CDR1 LNHDA, CDR2 SQIVND (reference sequence). The CDR3 length is 13 residues. The V end lost 3 bases, the J end lost 6 bases, and 9 bases lay between the germline ends. The CDR3 loop reads CASSIGRVQPQHF. The CDR3 nucleotides read TGTGCCAGTAGTATCGGGAGGGTTCAGCCCCAGCATTTT. The variable domain in full, with the rest retrieved from reference TRBV19 and TRBJ1-5, is DGGITQSPKYLFRKEGQNVTLSCEQNLNHDAMYWYRQDPGQGLRLIYYSQIVNDFQKGDIAEGYSVSREKKESFPLTVTSAQKNPTAFYLCASSIGRVQPQHFGDGTRLSIL.

The chain combines TRBV9 with TRBJ2-7, with D tentatively TRBD2 (6 bases). Germline assignment: CDR1 SGDLS and CDR2 YYNGEE. The V end was cut by 3 bases, the J end by 5 bases, with 21 bases between. The CDR3 spans 16 residues. CDR3 amino acids: CASSEPKGGLIHEQYF. The CDR3, as DNA: TGTGCCAGCAGCGAGCCCAAGGGAGGTCTTATCCACGAGCAGTACTTC.

The chain couples TRBV7-3 to TRBJ2-7; TRBD2 is a possible D gene (6 bases). CDR1 is SGHTA, CDR2 FQGTGA, per germline. The CDR3 spans 13 residues. V lost 5 bases to trimming and J lost 9 bases, with 17 bases between them. The CDR3: CASSPQAGYGQYF. The CDR3 DNA is TGTGCCAGCAGCCCCCAGGCGGGGTATGGGCAGTACTTC.

The chain combines TRBV24-1 with TRBJ2-5; 9 positions match TRBD2. Germline assignment: CDR1 KGHDR and CDR2 SFDVKD. The CDR3 contains 16 residues. V shed 4 bases and J 6 bases; nucleotides not matched to a gene: 11. The CDR3 region is CATSEDPPGLAQTQYF. CDR3 bases: TGTGCCACCAGTGAAGATCCTCCGGGACTAGCTCAGACCCAGTACTTC.

The chain joins TRBV18 to TRBJ2-2; no reliable D call. CDR1 and CDR2 (germline): KGHSH, LQKENI. V was clipped by 2 bases and J by 4 bases, with 11 bases between them. The CDR3 contains 15 residues. The CDR3 coding sequence is TGTGCCAGCTCACCAGGTCCGAGATTCACCGGGGAGCTGTTTTTT. Translation: CASSPGPRFTGELFF.

This sequence joins TRBV19 and TRBJ1-2, with D possibly matching TRBD1 (6 bases). Germline V gene lookup returns CDR1 LNHDA and CDR2 SQIVND (reference sequence). CDR3 length: 14 amino acids. The V end was cut by 5 bases, the J end by 2 bases, with 12 bases between. CDR3 coding DNA: TGTGCCAGTAGTCCACGACAGGTCAACTATGGCTACACCTTC. It yields the protein CASSPRQVNYGYTF.

The V gene is TRBV3-1 (or the pseudogene TRBV3-2), the J gene TRBJ2-5; 10 bases agree with TRBD2. Per the germline V gene, CDR1 is LGHDT and CDR2 is YNNKEL (reference sequence). V was clipped by 0 bases and J by 0 bases; unmatched bases: 22. The CDR3 spans 23 residues. In DNA form, the CDR3 reads TGTGCCAGCAGCCAAGATCGGGTAGCGGGGGGCCTTCTTCCCGTTTGGTACCAAGAGACCCAGTACTTC. As protein: CASSQDRVAGGLLPVWYQETQYF.

The J gene is TRBJ2-2, the V gene TRBV7-2, with a weak D call TRBD1 (6 bases). This CDR3 has 15 residues. Germline values: CDR1 SGHTA, CDR2 FQGNSA. The V end lost 5 bases, the J end lost 6 bases, and 16 bases lay between the germline ends. Here the CDR3 DNA reads TGTGCCAGCAGCCCTGGTGGGGCAGGGGCCGGGGAGCTGTTTTTT. Translated, it gives CASSPGGAGAGELFF.

Of note for this clone: Other DNA sequences of this sample code for an identical CDR3. This chain links TRBV5-1 with TRBJ1-4; weak D call: TRBD1 (5 bases). CDR1 and CDR2 from the germline V gene are SGHRS and YFSETQ. The CDR3 runs to 14 residues. Trimming left V 3 bases short and J 4 bases short, with 10 bases between. In DNA, the CDR3 is TGCGCCAGCAGCTCAGGGCTTGGTAATGAAAAACTGTTTTTT. The encoded protein is CASSSGLGNEKLFF.

The chain carries TRBV29-1 and TRBJ1-4; TRBD1 matches at 9 bases. The length of the CDR3 is 14 residues. V trimming: 3 bases; J trimming: 11 bases; junction bases outside the gene matches: 10. From germline, CDR1 is SQVTM and CDR2 ANQGSEA. CDR3 DNA sequence: TGCAGCGTTGATGTGTGGACAGGGGAGGCTAAACTGTTTTTT. Encoded protein: CSVDVWTGEAKLFF.

This clone was seen only once. J is TRBJ1-1 and V is TRBV18, with D possibly being TRBD1 (5 bases). V lost 2 bases, J lost 4 bases, and 8 bases lay in between. The germline CDR1 and CDR2 sequences are KGHSH and LQKENI. CDR3 length: 13 amino acids. The CDR3 reads CASSPRGFTEAFF. In nucleotides, the CDR3 is TGTGCCAGCTCACCAAGGGGTTTCACTGAAGCTTTCTTT.

This clone was recorded once. CDR3 amino acids: CASSPLIPTNTGELFF. CDR3 sequence (DNA): TGTGCCAGCTCACCCCTAATTCCTACGAACACCGGGGAGCTGTTTTTT. The chain couples TRBV18 to TRBJ2-2; the D is unclear. CDR1 is KGHSH and CDR2 is LQKENI in the germline V gene. This CDR3 has 16 amino acids. The V gene lost 3 bases and the J gene lost 0 bases, with 11 bases spanning the gap.

This clone was seen a single time. The chain recombines TRBV5-6 with TRBJ1-2; D unclear. CDR1 is SGHDT, CDR2 YYEEEE, per germline. This CDR3 has 15 amino acids. The V and J ends lost 2 bases and 4 bases respectively, with 15 bases between them. The CDR3 protein is CASSFGVEVVYGYTF. CDR3 DNA: TGTGCCAGCAGCTTTGGGGTGGAGGTAGTCTATGGCTACACCTTC.

The chain couples TRBV9 to TRBJ1-2, with D perhaps matching TRBD1 (5 bases). The CDR3 totals 14 residues. Germline V gene lookup returns CDR1 SGDLS and CDR2 YYNGEE. Trimming removed 3 bases at V and 4 bases at J, with 13 bases between. Written as DNA, the CDR3 is TGTGCCAGCAGCGCCCGGGGGGGTGCCTATGGCTACACCTTC. Amino acids: CASSARGGAYGYTF.

The V and J genes are TRBV19 and TRBJ2-5, with D perhaps matching TRBD1 (5 bases). Per germline, CDR1 LNHDA and CDR2 SQIVND (reference sequence). V was shortened by 1 base and J by 3 bases, with 9 bases between the two germline ends. The CDR3 totals 14 residues. The CDR3 protein is CASSIGQGEETQYF. CDR3 DNA: TGTGCCAGTAGTATAGGACAAGGGGAAGAGACCCAGTACTTC.

The V call is TRBV7-6, the J call TRBJ2-7, with D uncertain. With 1 base removed from V and 0 bases from J, the gap between germline ends came to 10 bases. Germline V lookup: CDR1 SGHVS, CDR2 FNYEAQ. This CDR3 region has 15 residues. The CDR3 loop reads CASSLVAVLSYEQYF. In nucleotides, the CDR3 is TGTGCCAGCAGCTTAGTTGCGGTTCTCTCCTACGAGCAGTACTTC.

J is TRBJ1-1 and V is TRBV4-1, with TRBD1 matching 9 bases. V dropped 1 base and J dropped 10; count of bases not matched to a gene: 10. Per the germline V gene, CDR1 is MGHRA and CDR2 is YSYEKL. The CDR3 totals 15 residues. DNA for the CDR3: TGCGCCAGCAGCCAAGCATTACAGGGGGCCGTTGTAGCTTTCTTT. It yields the protein CASSQALQGAVVAFF.